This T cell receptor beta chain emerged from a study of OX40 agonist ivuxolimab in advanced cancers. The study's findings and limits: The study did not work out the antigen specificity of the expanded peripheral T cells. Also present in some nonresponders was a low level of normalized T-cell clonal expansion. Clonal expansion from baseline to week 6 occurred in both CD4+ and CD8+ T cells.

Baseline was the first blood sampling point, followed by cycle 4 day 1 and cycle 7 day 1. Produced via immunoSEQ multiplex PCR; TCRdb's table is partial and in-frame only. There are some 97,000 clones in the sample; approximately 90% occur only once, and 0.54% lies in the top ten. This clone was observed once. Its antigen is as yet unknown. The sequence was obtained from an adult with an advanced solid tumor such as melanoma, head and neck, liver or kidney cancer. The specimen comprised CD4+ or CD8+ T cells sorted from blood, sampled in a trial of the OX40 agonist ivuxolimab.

The CDR3 protein is CASRDRTGANVLTF. The CDR3 region has the DNA TGTGCCAGCAGGGATCGGACTGGGGCCAACGTCCTGACTTTC. V gene TRBV5-4 combines with J gene TRBJ2-6; D uncertain. CDR3 length: 14 residues. The V gene lost 5 bases and the J gene lost 2 bases, with 8 bases spanning the gap. In germline, CDR1 is SGHNT, CDR2 YYREEE (reference sequence).